One sample yielded the 22 T cell receptor beta chains listed below, sequenced in a study of blood T cell repertoires in COVID-19. Repertoires were generated with immunoSEQ multiplex PCR, while TCRdb's copy carries only in-frame clones and drops some. The table shows roughly 99,000 clones, with just over 85% occurring only once. The specimen sequenced was peripheral blood. These receptors all come from a man aged 45-65 years with COVID-19, enrolled during active disease.

The chain uses TRBV3-1 (or the pseudogene TRBV3-2) and TRBJ2-1; 13 nucleotides line up with TRBD2. There are 16 residues in the CDR3. Per the germline V gene, CDR1 is LGHDT and CDR2 is YNNKEL (reference sequence). V dropped 0 bases and J dropped 9; count of bases not matched to a gene: 5. CDR3 loop: CASSQELTSGGGEQFF. The CDR3 nucleotides read TGTGCCAGCAGCCAAGAGCTCACTAGCGGGGGGGGTGAGCAGTTCTTC.

This chain joins TRBV3-1 (or the pseudogene TRBV3-2) and TRBJ2-5, with D uncertain. The germline CDR1 and CDR2 sequences are LGHDT and YNNKEL (reference sequence). CDR3 length: 12 residues. Deletions cut 4 bases from V and 4 bases from J, with 7 bases between. CDR3 bases: TGTGCCAGCAGCCCCCCATTAGAGACCCAGTACTTC. Translation gives CASSPPLETQYF.

The sample holds a few counts of this clone. V usage is TRBV6-5 and J usage is TRBJ2-7; 8 bases agree with TRBD1. V lost 5 bases to trimming and J lost 2 bases; unmatched junction nucleotides: 8. The CDR3 loop spans 15 amino acids. Per germline, CDR1 MNHEY and CDR2 SVGAGI. The CDR3 DNA follows: TGTGCCAGCAGTATACCGGGACAGGTGACCTACGAGCAGTACTTC. Protein: CASSIPGQVTYEQYF.

The chain employs TRBV2 and TRBJ1-5; D not certain. The CDR3 length is 15 residues. From germline, CDR1 is SNHLY and CDR2 FYNNEI. V was shortened by 4 bases and J by 0 bases, with 10 bases between the two germline ends. The chain's CDR3 is CASSVAVYSNQPQHF. The CDR3 bases are TGTGCCAGCAGTGTGGCGGTATATAGCAATCAGCCCCAGCATTTT.

The chain joins TRBV29-1 to TRBJ1-2; 8 bases fit TRBD1. CDR3 size: 15 residues. Trimming removed 4 bases from V and 4 bases from J; junction bases left unmatched: 11. From germline, CDR1 is SQVTM and CDR2 ANQGSEA. The CDR3 sequence: CSVGTGGSLSYGYTF. The CDR3 nucleotides are TGCAGCGTTGGAACAGGGGGGAGCCTGAGCTATGGCTACACCTTC.

The chain joins TRBV28 to TRBJ2-2; TRBD2 matches at 9 bases. Germline V gives CDR1 MDHEN, CDR2 SYDVKM. V shed 9 bases, J shed 2 bases, and the junction held 7 bases outside the gene matches. The CDR3 is made up of 15 amino acids. CDR3 region: CASLAGAQNTGELFF. In DNA form, the CDR3 reads TGTGCCAGTTTAGCGGGGGCCCAAAACACCGGGGAGCTGTTTTTT.

The chain employs TRBV6-5 and TRBJ1-6; 8 bases match TRBD1. This CDR3 region has 14 residues. Germline CDR1 MNHEY, CDR2 SVGAGI. Losses at the gene ends were 8 bases for V and 7 bases for J; bases not matched to a gene: 7. The CDR3 sequence is CASGQGAKNSPLHF. CDR3 sequence (DNA): TGTGCCAGCGGGCAGGGGGCTAAGAATTCACCCCTCCACTTT.

In its sample, this clone was seen once. The chain is built from TRBV3-1 (or the pseudogene TRBV3-2) and TRBJ2-7; D might be TRBD1 (5 bases). Trimming cost V 1 base and J 3 bases, with 13 bases left between them. This CDR3 is built from 15 residues. The V gene's germline CDR1 is LGHDT and CDR2 YNNKEL (reference sequence). The CDR3 reads CASSQVLRRDYEQYF. Written as DNA, the CDR3 is TGTGCCAGCAGCCAAGTTCTCCGCAGGGACTACGAGCAGTACTTC.

The chain links TRBV5-1 to TRBJ1-1; D is undetermined. Germline assignment: CDR1 SGHRS and CDR2 YFSETQ. This CDR3 region has 14 residues. V shed 4 bases and J shed 4 bases, with 14 bases lying between them. The CDR3 protein is CASSPPGGSTEAFF. The CDR3 coding sequence is TGCGCCAGCAGCCCGCCCGGCGGATCCACTGAAGCTTTCTTT. Filled out from reference TRBV5-1 and TRBJ1-1, the complete variable domain reads KAGVTQTPRYLIKTRGQQVTLSCSPISGHRSVSWYQQTPGQGLQFLFEYFSETQRNKGNFPGRFSGRQFSNSRSEMNVSTLELGDSALYLCASSPPGGSTEAFFGQGTRLTVV.

The rearrangement links TRBV5-1 to TRBJ1-4, with a weak D call TRBD1 (6 bases). The germline V gene has CDR1 SGHRS and CDR2 YFSETQ. The length of the CDR3 is 16 residues. Trimming shortened V by 4 bases and J by 6 bases, and 19 bases separated the two germline ends. The CDR3 spells CASSEPQGGGDEKLFF. CDR3 bases: TGCGCCAGCAGCGAACCACAGGGCGGTGGTGATGAAAAACTGTTTTTT. Full variable domain (missing parts from reference TRBV5-1 and TRBJ1-4): KAGVTQTPRYLIKTRGQQVTLSCSPISGHRSVSWYQQTPGQGLQFLFEYFSETQRNKGNFPGRFSGRQFSNSRSEMNVSTLELGDSALYLCASSEPQGGGDEKLFFGSGTQLSVL.

The V gene is TRBV30, the J gene TRBJ2-7; TRBD1 matches at 7 bases. V lost 2 bases, J lost 5 bases, and 3 bases stayed unmatched. The CDR3 extends over 12 amino acids. The germline V gene has CDR1 GTSNPN and CDR2 SVGIG (reference sequence). The CDR3 region is CAWSMDRHEQYF. Written as DNA, the CDR3 is TGTGCCTGGAGTATGGACAGGCACGAGCAGTACTTC.

The chain couples TRBV27 to TRBJ1-1; 9 nucleotides align to TRBD1. The CDR3 totals 15 residues. V was clipped by 2 bases and J by 0 bases; unmatched bases: 1. The germline gives CDR1 MNHEY, CDR2 SMNVEV (reference sequence). The CDR3 DNA is TGTGCCAGCAGTTTAACAGGGGGCGTGAACACTGAAGCTTTCTTT. It is translated as CASSLTGGVNTEAFF.

This clone showed up just a few times. At one boundary the junction diverges from the germline segment, which might be a read error. V and J are TRBV7-7 and TRBJ2-1; 11 nucleotides align to TRBD1. The CDR3 sequence is 15 residues long. In germline, CDR1 is SSHAT, CDR2 FNYEAQ (reference sequence). The CDR3 DNA sequence: TGTGCTAGCAGCTCCGGGACAGGGGGTGGTGATGAGCAGTTCTTC. This encodes CASSSGTGGGDEQFF.

The V gene is TRBV5-1, the J gene TRBJ1-2; TRBD1 matches at 9 bases. Germline V CDR1 and CDR2: SGHRS, YFSETQ. This CDR3 has 15 residues. Losses at the gene ends were 0 bases for V and 6 bases for J; bases not matched to a gene: 6. Here the CDR3 reads CASSLGTGANHGYTF. CDR3 in DNA: TGCGCCAGCAGCTTGGGGACAGGGGCGAACCATGGCTACACCTTC.

This clone was recorded once. This rearrangement joins TRBV18 to TRBJ1-2; 7 bases map to TRBD1. Trimming at V came to 5 bases and at J to 7 bases, leaving 7 bases not matched to a gene. The CDR3 totals 13 residues. Per the germline V gene, CDR1 is KGHSH and CDR2 is LQKENI. This CDR3 is CASSSTGMGGYTF. The CDR3 coding sequence is TGTGCCAGCTCATCGACAGGGATGGGTGGCTACACCTTC. Based on the CDR3 plus reference TRBV18 and TRBJ1-2, the full variable domain is NAGVMQNPRHLVRRRGQEARLRCSPMKGHSHVYWYRQLPEEGLKFMVYLQKENIIDESGMPKERFSAEFPKEGPSILRIQQVVRGDSAAYFCASSSTGMGGYTFGSGTRLTVV.

This clone is a singleton in its sample. The chain recombines TRBV4-2 with TRBJ2-1, with 7 bases fitting TRBD2. Germline V gene sequence: CDR1 LGHNA, CDR2 YNFKEQ. This CDR3 contains 16 residues. With V trimmed by 0 bases and J by 4 bases, 6 bases remained unmatched. The CDR3 region is CASSQDSTGGYNEQFF. The CDR3 bases are TGTGCCAGCAGCCAAGATTCGACGGGGGGATACAATGAGCAGTTCTTC.

This clone was seen a few times. The chain's CDR3 is CASSGLAGVETQYF. Written as DNA, the CDR3 is TGTGCCAGCAGTGGATTAGCGGGGGTAGAGACCCAGTACTTC. This chain joins TRBV2 and TRBJ2-5; TRBD2 aligns across 9 bases. V was clipped by 4 bases and J by 4 bases; unmatched bases: 4. The germline gives CDR1 SNHLY, CDR2 FYNNEI. The CDR3 length is 14 residues. The full variable domain, with the rest looked up from reference TRBV2 and TRBJ2-5, is EPEVTQTPSHQVTQMGQEVILRCVPISNHLYFYWYRQILGQKVEFLVSFYNNEISEKSEIFDDQFSVERPDGSNFTLKIRSTKLEDSAMYFCASSGLAGVETQYFGPGTRLLVL.

The genes are TRBV6-6 and TRBJ2-3; no clear D. V was pared by 4 bases and J by 5 bases, with 10 bases between. Germline CDR1 is MNHNY and CDR2 is SVGAGI (reference sequence). The CDR3 has 13 amino acids. For the CDR3, the DNA is TGTGCCAGCAGTTCTCGCGTTTTAGATACGCAGTATTTT. Protein product: CASSSRVLDTQYF.

V usage is TRBV5-4 and J usage is TRBJ1-5; D is uncertain. The CDR3 contains 16 residues. V gave up 2 bases and J gave up 0 bases, with 12 bases separating them. From germline, CDR1 is SGHNT and CDR2 YYREEE (reference sequence). In nucleotides, the CDR3 is TGTGCCAGCAGCTTTTTCGCGGGCGGTAGCAATCAGCCCCAGCATTTT. Translation gives CASSFFAGGSNQPQHF.

In its sample, this clone was seen once. The gene calls are TRBV4-1 and TRBJ2-3, with 9 positions matching TRBD2. This CDR3 is built from 16 residues. Germline-derived CDR1 and CDR2 are MGHRA and YSYEKL. Trimming cost V 4 bases and J 2 bases; bases outside gene matches: 7. The CDR3 is CASSPGVAGATDTQYF. CDR3 nucleotide sequence: TGCGCCAGCAGCCCCGGAGTAGCGGGGGCCACAGATACGCAGTATTTT.

The chain recombines TRBV6-1 with TRBJ1-2; no reliable D call. This CDR3 has 17 residues. Per germline, CDR1 MNHNS and CDR2 SASEGT. With 0 bases removed from V and 5 bases from J, the gap between germline ends came to 19 bases. In nucleotides, the CDR3 is TGTGCCAGCAGTGAAGCGTCCCGGGTTGGGTCGTTGTATGGCTACACCTTC. Protein product: CASSEASRVGSLYGYTF.

The chain has TRBV5-1 and TRBJ1-5; D not resolved. The CDR3 has 13 amino acids. In germline, CDR1 is SGHRS, CDR2 YFSETQ. Trimming left V 1 base short and J 8 bases short, with 10 bases between. The CDR3 region has the DNA TGCGCCAGCAGCTTGTCGGGGAGTAAGCCCCAGCATTTT. It yields the protein CASSLSGSKPQHF.